The text below deals with one T cell receptor beta chain. The antigen is not known. Sequenced by immunoSEQ multiplex PCR; TCRdb stores in-frame clones only, minus some. The sample has about 480,000 clones, roughly 87% seen once. Treatment denoted: around 19 received Ad26.COV2.S at low or high dose, single or two shots; 5 received placebo; per-sample allocation not given. Samples were taken on day 63 after the first vaccine or placebo injection. Boston supplied an adult donor aged 18-55 years. This specimen comes from a study of Ad26.COV2.S vaccination and SARS-CoV-2 variants. Broader study findings: Analyses that measured TCR breadth and depth may have underestimated total T cell responses.

The V end lost 5 bases, the J end lost 6 bases, and 6 bases lay between the germline ends. Germline assignment: CDR1 SGHKS and CDR2 YYEKEE (reference sequence). CDR3 length: 12 residues. Sequencing used peripheral blood, obtained in a trial of Ad26.COV2.S vaccine versus placebo. The sequence came from a person between 18 and 65 years old who received the Ad26.COV2.S COVID-19 vaccine or a placebo. This chain connects TRBV5-5 to TRBJ1-6, with D unresolved. The CDR3, as DNA: TGTGCCAGCAGTGACCTTAATTCACCCCTCCACTTT. It yields the protein CASSDLNSPLHF.